The 22 T cell receptor beta chains below were found in one sample sequenced in a study of tissue T cells after allogeneic stem cell transplantation. Measured with immunoSEQ multiplex PCR; TCRdb has only the in-frame clones, and not every one. The data hold several thousand clones, with less than 85% observed a single time. Enrolled prospectively were adult allogeneic hematopoietic cell transplant recipients whose graft-versus-host disease was steroid-refractory. The sequences come from left colon tissue, collected at autopsy. All receptors derive from a male patient at least 60 years old with steroid-refractory graft-versus-host disease after an allogeneic stem cell transplant. The T cells may come from the graft donor.

The gene calls are TRBV10-3 and TRBJ2-5; 7 bases align to TRBD1. With V trimmed by 4 bases and J by 2 bases, 7 bases remained unmatched. The germline CDR1 and CDR2 sequences are ENHRY and SYGVKD. The CDR3 consists of 15 residues. CDR3 DNA sequence: TGTGCCATCAGTGCCCGGGACAGTATACAAGAGACCCAGTACTTC. Translation: CAISARDSIQETQYF.

The chain carries TRBV7-2 and TRBJ2-1; D ambiguous. Trimming shortened V by 0 bases and J by 0 bases, and 6 bases separated the two germline ends. CDR3 size: 15 residues. CDR1 SGHTA and CDR2 FQGNSA come from the germline V gene. Here the CDR3 DNA reads TGTGCCAGCAGCTTAGCAGCTAGCTCCTACAATGAGCAGTTCTTC. The encoded protein is CASSLAASSYNEQFF.

The gene calls are TRBV25-1 and TRBJ1-1; D possibly corresponds to TRBD1 (6 bases). The germline V gene has CDR1 MGHDK and CDR2 SYGVNS. This CDR3 has 15 amino acids. Deletions cut 5 bases from V and 5 bases from J, with 18 bases between. CDR3 bases: TGTGCCAGCAGTAGGCCGACAGGCTTAGGAACTGAAGCTTTCTTT. Its translation: CASSRPTGLGTEAFF.

This rearrangement joins TRBV30 to TRBJ1-1; the D is unclear. V was clipped by 0 bases and J by 7 bases, with 18 bases between them. This CDR3 region has 15 residues. Per the germline V gene, CDR1 is GTSNPN and CDR2 is SVGIG (reference sequence). The CDR3 spells CAWSVLGAAGGEAFF. The CDR3 nucleotides read TGTGCCTGGAGTGTATTGGGCGCGGCCGGCGGTGAAGCTTTCTTT. The whole variable domain, filled in from reference TRBV30 and TRBJ1-1, reads SQTIHQWPATLVQPVGSPLSLECTVEGTSNPNLYWYRQAAGRGLQLLFYSVGIGQISSEVPQNLSASRPQDRQFILSSKKLLLSDSGFYLCAWSVLGAAGGEAFFGQGTRLTVV.

This clone was detected only a few times. V gene TRBV7-9 combines with J gene TRBJ1-5, with D perhaps matching TRBD1 (5 bases). V lost 1 base and J 7 bases, leaving 5 bases between the germline ends. Germline values: CDR1 SEHNR, CDR2 FQNEAQ (reference sequence). The CDR3 totals 12 residues. CDR3 nucleotide sequence: TGTGCCAGCAGCTTAGGGACACAGCCCCAGCATTTT. As protein: CASSLGTQPQHF.

The CDR3 DNA follows: TGTGCCAGCAGCGAGGGACCTCTCTTCTCCTATAATTCACCCCTCCACTTT. Protein sequence: CASSEGPLFSYNSPLHF. This sequence joins TRBV9 and TRBJ1-6, with D maybe TRBD1 (5 bases). Germline CDR1 is SGDLS and CDR2 is YYNGEE. CDR3 length: 17 amino acids. V lost 3 bases and J 0 bases, leaving 13 bases between the germline ends.

The rearrangement uses TRBV19 and TRBJ1-6, with D uncertain. Germline values: CDR1 LNHDA, CDR2 SQIVND (reference sequence). Trimming stripped 7 bases from V and 5 bases from J, with 12 bases between. This CDR3 comprises 14 residues. CDR3 sequence (DNA): TGTGCCAGTAATGACGGACCAGATAATTCACCCCTCCACTTT. Translated, it gives CASNDGPDNSPLHF.

The rearrangement links TRBV29-1 to TRBJ2-3; no definite D call. The CDR3 is made up of 11 amino acids. Germline V gene lookup returns CDR1 SQVTM and CDR2 ANQGSEA. This CDR3 reads CSGGSSDTQYF. CDR3 nucleotides: TGCAGTGGTGGCAGTTCAGATACGCAGTATTTT.

The V and J genes are TRBV7-2 and TRBJ2-3; 13 bases are shared with TRBD2. V shed 3 bases, J shed 4 bases, and the junction held 4 bases outside the gene matches. The CDR3 loop spans 16 amino acids. The germline CDR1 and CDR2 sequences are SGHTA and FQGNSA. The CDR3: CASSFTSGGAADTQYF. As DNA, the CDR3 is TGTGCCAGCAGCTTTACTAGCGGGGGGGCCGCAGATACGCAGTATTTT.

J is TRBJ2-5 and V is TRBV6-1; TRBD2 matches 12 bases. This CDR3 comprises 15 residues. Per germline, CDR1 MNHNS and CDR2 SASEGT. Germline trimming cut 2 bases from V and 2 bases from J; bases unmatched to any gene: 0. This chain's CDR3 is CASSELAGGQETQYF. CDR3 in DNA: TGTGCCAGCAGTGAACTAGCGGGGGGGCAAGAGACCCAGTACTTC.

In its sample, this clone was seen once. The gene calls are TRBV7-2 and TRBJ2-1; 7 bases agree with TRBD2. The germline CDR1 and CDR2 sequences are SGHTA and FQGNSA. There are 17 residues in the CDR3. Losses at the gene ends were 2 bases for V and 0 bases for J; bases not matched to a gene: 7. The DNA for the CDR3 is TGTGCCAGCAGCTTAACCAGCGGGGTCTTCTCCTACAATGAGCAGTTCTTC. Protein sequence: CASSLTSGVFSYNEQFF.

The chain combines TRBV2 with TRBJ2-5; the D gene could be TRBD1 or TRBD2 (5 bases each). Germline values: CDR1 SNHLY, CDR2 FYNNEI. Trimming cost V 4 bases and J 4 bases, with 16 bases left between them. This CDR3 region has 15 residues. CDR3 amino acids: CASSVGAEGPETQYF. The CDR3 nucleotides read TGTGCCAGCAGTGTAGGGGCCGAGGGCCCAGAGACCCAGTACTTC.

V gene TRBV24-1 combines with J gene TRBJ2-2, with 8 bases matching TRBD1. The germline gives CDR1 KGHDR, CDR2 SFDVKD. CDR3 size: 17 residues. J gave up 2 bases and V 5 bases, and 9 bases lay outside the gene matches. CDR3 protein: CATSALGGQGNTGELFF. As DNA, the CDR3 is TGTGCCACCAGTGCCTTGGGAGGACAGGGTAACACCGGGGAGCTGTTTTTT.

The gene calls are TRBV5-1 and TRBJ2-2, with TRBD2 matching 9 bases. CDR3 size: 14 residues. With V trimmed by 5 bases and J by 6 bases, 5 bases remained unmatched. CDR1 is SGHRS, CDR2 YFSETQ, per germline. This CDR3 is CASRPGTSSGELFF. CDR3 bases: TGCGCCAGCAGGCCGGGGACTAGCTCCGGGGAGCTGTTTTTT.

This rearrangement joins TRBV4-2 to TRBJ2-3; unclear D gene. There are 14 residues in the CDR3. Trimming removed 4 bases from V and 0 bases from J, with 8 bases in between. The germline CDR1 and CDR2 sequences are LGHNA and YNFKEQ. CDR3 in amino acids: CASSPEGSTDTQYF. In DNA form, the CDR3 reads TGTGCCAGCAGCCCCGAAGGGAGCACAGATACGCAGTATTTT.

The chain joins TRBV6-5 to TRBJ2-3; a possible D gene is TRBD2 (5 bases). This CDR3 has 14 residues. The germline CDR1 and CDR2 sequences are MNHEY and SVGAGI. Trimming pared 6 bases from V and 6 bases from J, leaving 16 bases between. The DNA for the CDR3 is TGTGCCAGCAGGGGTCTCGCTGGGGAGGATACGCAGTATTTT. Its translation is CASRGLAGEDTQYF.

As regards this clone: The sample holds other DNA sequences that translate to the same CDR3. The J gene is TRBJ2-5, the V gene TRBV5-1; the D is unclear. The V end lost 0 bases, the J end lost 1 base, and 7 bases lay between the germline ends. CDR3 length: 14 residues. Germline V lookup: CDR1 SGHRS, CDR2 YFSETQ. CDR3 coding DNA: TGCGCCAGCAGCTTGGTGGATTCCCAAGAGACCCAGTACTTC. Amino acid sequence: CASSLVDSQETQYF.

The V gene is TRBV28, the J gene TRBJ1-2, with D tentatively TRBD1 (5 bases). CDR1 is MDHEN and CDR2 is SYDVKM in the germline V gene. This CDR3 has 13 amino acids. V lost 2 bases, J lost 6 bases, and 10 bases lay in between. Here the CDR3 reads CASSLSRVNGYTF. CDR3 sequence (DNA): TGTGCCAGCAGTTTAAGCAGGGTGAATGGCTACACCTTC.

V is TRBV4-3 and J is TRBJ1-5; TRBD1 matches 10 bases. The CDR3 is 15 amino acids. Germline V gene lookup returns CDR1 LGHNA and CDR2 YSLEER. The V segment lost 1 base and the J segment 5 bases; nucleotides outside the gene matches: 2. CDR3 nucleotides: TGCGCCAGCAGCCAAGGGGACAGGGGCGATCAGCCCCAGCATTTT. Amino acids: CASSQGDRGDQPQHF.

This clone was recorded only once. The gene calls are TRBV19 and TRBJ1-5, with 9 nucleotides matching TRBD1. CDR1 is LNHDA, CDR2 SQIVND, per germline (reference sequence). V was clipped by 5 bases and J by 3 bases; unmatched bases: 8. The CDR3 loop spans 16 amino acids. The CDR3 DNA follows: TGTGCCAGTAGTTCCGGGACAGGGCGGTCCAATCAGCCCCAGCATTTT. Amino acid sequence: CASSSGTGRSNQPQHF.

V usage is TRBV6-6 and J usage is TRBJ2-7, with D perhaps matching TRBD1 (5 bases). V lost 8 bases and J lost 2, with 10 bases in between. The germline CDR1 and CDR2 sequences are MNHNY and SVGAGI (reference sequence). The CDR3 sequence is 12 residues long. The CDR3, as DNA: TGTGCCAGCTGGGCAGGGACCTACGAGCAGTACTTC. This sequence encodes CASWAGTYEQYF.

This clone was counted between two and nine times. The chain employs TRBV19 and TRBJ2-1, with 10 bases aligning to TRBD1. Trimming cost V 9 bases and J 6 bases; bases outside gene matches: 14. Germline-derived CDR1 and CDR2 are LNHDA and SQIVND (reference sequence). The CDR3 length is 16 residues. The CDR3 loop is CASFHYPGQGCNEQFF. The CDR3 nucleotides read TGTGCCAGCTTTCACTATCCGGGACAGGGGTGCAATGAGCAGTTCTTC.